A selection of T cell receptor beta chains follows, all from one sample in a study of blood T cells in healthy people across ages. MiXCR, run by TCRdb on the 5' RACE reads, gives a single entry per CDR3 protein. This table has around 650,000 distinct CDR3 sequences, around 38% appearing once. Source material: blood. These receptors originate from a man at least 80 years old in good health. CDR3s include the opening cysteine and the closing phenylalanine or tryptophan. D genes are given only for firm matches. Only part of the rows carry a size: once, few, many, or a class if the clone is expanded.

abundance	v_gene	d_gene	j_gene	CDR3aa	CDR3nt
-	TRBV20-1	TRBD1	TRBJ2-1	CSTDRDAEQFF	TGCAGTACCGACAGGGACGCTGAGCAGTTCTTC
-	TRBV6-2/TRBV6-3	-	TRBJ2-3	CASSYSPTLARGGLSTDTQYF	TGTGCCAGCAGTTACTCCCCGACGCTAGCGAGGGGGGGACTTAGCACAGATACGCAGTATTTT
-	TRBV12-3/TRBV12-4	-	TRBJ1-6	CASTGTSHSPLHF	TGTGCCAGCACCGGGACATCCCATTCACCCCTCCACTTT
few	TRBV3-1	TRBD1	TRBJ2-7	CASSIDRGADEQYF	TGTGCCAGCAGCATTGACAGGGGTGCGGACGAGCAGTACTTC
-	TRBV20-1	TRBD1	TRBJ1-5	CSARETGNQPQHF	TGCAGTGCTAGAGAGACAGGGAATCAGCCCCAGCATTTT
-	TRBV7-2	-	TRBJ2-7	CASSLASFRARPYEQYF	TGTGCCAGCAGCTTAGCGTCTTTCCGCGCCAGACCCTACGAGCAGTACTTC
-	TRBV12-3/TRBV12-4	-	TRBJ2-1	CASSPLIFLGVHDEQFF	TGTGCCAGCAGCCCCCTTATTTTCTTGGGGGTGCACGATGAGCAGTTCTTC
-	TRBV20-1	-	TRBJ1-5	CSAKVGRTSNQPQHF	TGCAGTGCTAAGGTTGGAAGGACTAGCAATCAGCCCCAGCATTTT
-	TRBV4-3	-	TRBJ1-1	CASSQVVRGTEAFF	TGCGCCAGCAGCCAAGTGGTCAGGGGCACTGAAGCTTTCTTT
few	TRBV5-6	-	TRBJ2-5	CASSLYRETQYF	TGTGCCAGCAGCCTGTACAGGGAGACCCAGTACTTC
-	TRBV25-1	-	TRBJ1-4	CTSSGSAIEKLFF	TGTACCAGCAGTGGATCCGCAATTGAAAAACTGTTTTTT
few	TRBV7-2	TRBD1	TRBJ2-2	CASSPRDRGTPGELFF	TGTGCCAGCAGCCCAAGGGACAGGGGAACCCCCGGGGAGCTGTTTTTT
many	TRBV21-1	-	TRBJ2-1	CASSKALASSNEQFF	TGTGCCAGCAGCAAAGCGCTGGCTAGCTCCAATGAGCAGTTCTTC
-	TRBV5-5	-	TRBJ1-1	CASSLATGRVSLAFF	TGTGCCAGCAGCCTTGCGACAGGTCGCGTTTCATTAGCTTTCTTT
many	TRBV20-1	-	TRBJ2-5	CSGGSQETQYF	TGCAGTGGAGGGTCGCAAGAGACCCAGTACTTC
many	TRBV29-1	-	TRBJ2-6	CSVDVGELGTYSGANVLTF	TGCAGCGTTGACGTGGGGGAGTTGGGGACATACTCTGGGGCCAACGTCCTGACTTTC
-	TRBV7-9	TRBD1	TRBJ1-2	CASSSDRGSYGYTF	TGTGCCAGCAGCTCGGACAGGGGGTCCTATGGCTACACCTTC
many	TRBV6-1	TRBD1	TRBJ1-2	CASSAGQEFYGYTF	TGTGCCAGCAGTGCGGGACAGGAGTTCTATGGCTACACCTTC
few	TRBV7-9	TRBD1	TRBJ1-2	CASSLSLAGTANYGYTF	TGTGCCAGCAGCTTAAGCCTCGCTGGGACAGCTAACTATGGCTACACCTTC
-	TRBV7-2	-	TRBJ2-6	CASSSLGGSGANVLTF	TGTGCCAGCAGCTCACTGGGTGGCTCTGGGGCCAACGTCCTGACTTTC
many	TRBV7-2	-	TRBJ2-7	CASSLVGGGGEQYF	TGTGCCAGCAGCTTAGTAGGAGGGGGGGGCGAGCAGTACTTC
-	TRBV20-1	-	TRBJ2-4	CSAKSGLAKNIQYF	TGCAGTGCTAAAAGTGGGCTGGCCAAAAACATTCAGTACTTC
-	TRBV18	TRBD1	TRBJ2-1	CASTGQGNRPSSHNEQFF	TGTGCCAGCACAGGACAGGGCAATAGGCCCAGCTCCCACAATGAGCAGTTCTTC
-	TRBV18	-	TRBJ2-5	CASSPEEETQYF	TGTGCCAGCTCACCAGAGGAAGAGACCCAGTACTTC
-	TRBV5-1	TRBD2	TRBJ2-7	CASSSAGEAFNEQYF	TGCGCCAGCAGCTCAGCGGGGGAAGCTTTTAATGAGCAGTACTTC
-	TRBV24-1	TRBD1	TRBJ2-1	CATSDGRDRNHYEQFF	TGTGCCACCAGTGATGGCCGGGACAGGAACCACTATGAGCAGTTCTTC
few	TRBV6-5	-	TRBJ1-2	CASSYTVRDTYGYTF	TGTGCCAGCAGTTACACGGTCAGGGACACCTATGGCTACACCTTC
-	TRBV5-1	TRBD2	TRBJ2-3	CASSLAGLAGPSTDTQYF	TGCGCCAGCAGCTTGGCCGGACTAGCGGGCCCTAGCACAGATACGCAGTATTTT
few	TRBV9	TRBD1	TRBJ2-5	CASSVYRGPQETQYF	TGTGCCAGCAGCGTTTACAGGGGGCCCCAAGAGACCCAGTACTTC
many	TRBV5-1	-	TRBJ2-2	CASSLVENTGELFF	TGCGCCAGCAGCTTGGTTGAGAACACCGGGGAGCTGTTTTTT
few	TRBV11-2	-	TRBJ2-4	CASSQLRKNIQYF	TGTGCCAGCAGCCAACTCAGGAAAAACATTCAGTACTTC
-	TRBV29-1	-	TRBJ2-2	CSASPTRNTGELFF	TGCAGCGCTTCCCCAACTAGGAACACCGGGGAGCTGTTTTTT
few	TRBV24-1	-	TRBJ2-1	CATGSYNEQFF	TGTGCCACCGGGAGCTACAATGAGCAGTTCTTC
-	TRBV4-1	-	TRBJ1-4	CASSQDPVGPEKLFF	TGCGCCAGCAGCCAAGACCCCGTTGGCCCGGAAAAACTGTTTTTT
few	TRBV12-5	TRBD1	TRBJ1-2	CASGLSGTDYGYTF	TGTGCTAGTGGTTTGTCCGGGACAGACTATGGCTACACCTTC
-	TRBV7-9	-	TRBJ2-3	CASSLEAGTFVQPQYF	TGTGCCAGCAGCTTAGAGGCAGGCACGTTCGTTCAGCCCCAGTATTTT
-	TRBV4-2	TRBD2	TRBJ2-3	CASSQDSPSGADTQYF	TGTGCCAGCAGCCAAGATAGTCCTAGCGGGGCAGATACGCAGTATTTT
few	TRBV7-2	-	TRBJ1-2	CASSLSGTLYGYTF	TGTGCCAGCAGCTTATCCGGGACACTCTATGGCTACACCTTC
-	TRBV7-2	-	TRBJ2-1	CASSTDRWRGEQFF	TGTGCCAGCAGTACAGACAGGTGGCGAGGTGAGCAGTTCTTC
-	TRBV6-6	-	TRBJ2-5	CASSSNPSGGQTQYF	TGTGCCAGCAGTTCCAACCCCTCCGGGGGACAAACCCAGTACTTC
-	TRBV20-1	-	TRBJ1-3	CSARPPLNSGNAIYF	TGCAGTGCTAGGCCCCCGCTGAACTCTGGAAACGCCATATATTTT
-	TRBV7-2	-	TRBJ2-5	CASSLESNIGQETQYF	TGTGCCAGCAGCTTAGAGTCCAACATAGGGCAAGAGACCCAGTACTTC
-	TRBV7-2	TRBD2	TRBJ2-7	CASSSQLAGGPGEQYF	TGTGCCAGCAGCTCTCAACTAGCGGGGGGACCTGGCGAGCAGTACTTC
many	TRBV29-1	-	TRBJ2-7	CSPTPQSDYEQYF	TGCAGCCCGACCCCCCAGTCAGACTACGAGCAGTACTTC
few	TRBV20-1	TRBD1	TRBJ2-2	CSARELNRGKTGELFF	TGCAGTGCTAGAGAACTAAACAGGGGGAAAACCGGGGAGCTGTTTTTT
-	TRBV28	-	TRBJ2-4	CASNKPLLAKNIQYF	TGTGCCAGCAACAAACCTCTGCTAGCCAAAAACATTCAGTACTTC
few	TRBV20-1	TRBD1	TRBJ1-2	CSASGGINYGYTF	TGCAGTGCTTCAGGGGGAATCAACTATGGCTACACCTTC
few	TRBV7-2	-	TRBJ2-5	CASSLGYRGGETQYF	TGTGCCAGCAGCCTAGGGTACAGGGGAGGAGAGACCCAGTACTTC
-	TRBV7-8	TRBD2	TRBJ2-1	CASSLRSGTSGSPSYNEQFF	TGTGCCAGCAGCTTAAGGTCCGGGACTAGCGGGAGCCCATCCTACAATGAGCAGTTCTTC
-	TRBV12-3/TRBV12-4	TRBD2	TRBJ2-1	CASSRTSGSGNEQFF	TGTGCCAGCAGCCGGACTAGCGGGAGCGGCAATGAGCAGTTCTTC
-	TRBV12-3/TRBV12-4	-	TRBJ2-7	CASSGNPTKPYNEQYF	TGTGCCAGCAGTGGGAACCCGACCAAACCGTACAATGAGCAGTACTTC
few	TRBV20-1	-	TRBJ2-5	CSARDRSSAQYF	TGCAGTGCTAGAGATCGGTCCTCGGCCCAGTACTTC
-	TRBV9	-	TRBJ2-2	CASSASTGELFF	TGTGCCAGCAGCGCCAGCACCGGGGAGCTGTTTTTT
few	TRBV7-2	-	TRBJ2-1	CASSLELVTYNEQFF	TGTGCCAGCAGCTTAGAACTAGTGACCTACAATGAGCAGTTCTTC
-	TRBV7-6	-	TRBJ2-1	CASSAGRAYNEQFF	TGTGCCAGCTCAGCCGGCAGAGCCTACAATGAGCAGTTCTTC
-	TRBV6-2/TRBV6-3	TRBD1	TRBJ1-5	CASSSNRQGTLQTPQHF	TGTGCCAGCAGTTCCAACCGACAGGGCACACTTCAGACGCCCCAGCATTTT
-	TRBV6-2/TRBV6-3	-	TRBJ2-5	CASSYKGGKSQETQYF	TGTGCCAGCAGTTACAAGGGGGGCAAGAGTCAAGAGACCCAGTACTTC